The present T cell receptor beta chain was sequenced within a study of ipilimumab plus nivolumab after autologous stem cell transplantation. The V gene's germline CDR1 is LNHDA and CDR2 SQIVND (reference sequence). The V segment lost 3 bases and the J segment 10 bases; nucleotides outside the gene matches: 11. This CDR3 is built from 16 residues. Sequencing used immunoSEQ multiplex PCR; TCRdb keeps in-frame clones, though not all of them. The table lists about 18,000 clones, around four fifths of them singletons. V and J are TRBV19 and TRBJ1-6, with 8 bases identical to TRBD1. Specimen: PBMCs, collected in a trial of ipilimumab plus nivolumab as post-transplant consolidation. The sequence came from a male donor with diffuse large B-cell lymphoma. The DNA for the CDR3 is TGTGCCAGTAGTATCGGGACAGGCCCGTCACAGTCACCCCTCCACTTT. Protein sequence: CASSIGTGPSQSPLHF.